The 13 T cell receptor beta chains reported below all come from one sample, sequenced in a study of blood T cells in healthy people across ages. The use of a sample-barcoded 5' primer and a J-beta primer mix characterized a second PCR of about 7 to 12 cycles. One entry per CDR3 protein, called by TCRdb with MiXCR from the 5' RACE reads. The table shows some 730,000 distinct CDR3 sequences, with about a fifth occurring only once. The sequenced material came from blood. These receptors were taken from a man in his 70s in good health.

This clonotype has a count of ten or more. The V and J genes are TRBV29-1 and TRBJ2-5, with 8 bases that match TRBD2. Trimming took 6 bases from V and 5 from J; bases not matched to a gene: 20. The length of the CDR3 is 17 residues. Germline CDR1 reads SQVTM; CDR2 reads ANQGSEA. CDR3 protein: CSVWGVRAGEYTETQYF. CDR3 nucleotide sequence: TGCAGCGTCTGGGGGGTGCGAGCGGGGGAATACACGGAGACCCAGTACTTC.

This clonotype was observed a handful of times. The chain is built from TRBV19 and TRBJ1-4; D is ambiguous. V gave up 1 base and J gave up 0 bases, with 9 bases separating them. CDR1 and CDR2 from the germline V gene are LNHDA and SQIVND (reference sequence). CDR3 size: 16 residues. The CDR3 DNA sequence: TGTGCCAGTAGTATAGCAGCACTTGCAACTAATGAAAAACTGTTTTTT. Its protein is CASSIAALATNEKLFF.

The chain carries TRBV30 and TRBJ2-1, with a possible D match to TRBD2 (5 bases). With 2 bases removed from V and 7 bases from J, the gap between germline ends came to 15 bases. Germline V gene data show CDR1 as GTSNPN and CDR2 as SVGIG (reference sequence). This CDR3 has 14 amino acids. CDR3 sequence: CAWSPPRGLNEQFF. CDR3 nucleotides: TGTGCCTGGAGTCCACCGCGAGGGCTAAATGAGCAGTTCTTC. Full variable domain (remainder filled in from reference TRBV30 and TRBJ2-1): SQTIHQWPATLVQPVGSPLSLECTVEGTSNPNLYWYRQAAGRGLQLLFYSVGIGQISSEVPQNLSASRPQDRQFILSSKKLLLSDSGFYLCAWSPPRGLNEQFFGPGTRLTVL.

The rearrangement uses TRBV28 and TRBJ1-2, with D uncertain. Germline lookup yields CDR1 MDHEN and CDR2 SYDVKM. This CDR3 comprises 13 residues. V dropped 0 bases and J dropped 7 bases, with 9 bases sitting between them. Here the CDR3 DNA reads TGTGCCAGCAGTTTATGGGCTGGATTTGGCTACACCTTC. It translates to CASSLWAGFGYTF.

This chain joins TRBV7-2 and TRBJ2-1; D assignment may be TRBD1 or TRBD2 (5 bases each). Germline-derived CDR1 and CDR2 are SGHTA and FQGNSA. V dropped 2 bases and J dropped 0 bases, with 14 bases sitting between them. The CDR3 extends over 17 amino acids. The DNA for the CDR3 is TGTGCCAGCAGCTTATCCGGGACGTCTAGCTCCTACAATGAGCAGTTCTTC. It yields the protein CASSLSGTSSSYNEQFF.

The genes are TRBV5-1 and TRBJ2-3, with 9 bases fitting TRBD1. Germline loops: CDR1 SGHRS, CDR2 YFSETQ. This CDR3 contains 15 residues. The V and J ends lost 3 bases and 5 bases, in that order; junction bases with no gene match: 7. The DNA of the CDR3 is TGCGCCAGCAGCTCAGCGGGACAGGGACGAGATACGCAGTATTTT. Translation: CASSSAGQGRDTQYF.

The genes are TRBV25-1 and TRBJ2-3, with D perhaps TRBD2 (5 bases). V was cut by 0 bases and J by 1 base, with 5 bases left in between. The CDR3 covers 14 residues. CDR1 is MGHDK and CDR2 is SYGVNS in the germline V gene. The CDR3 DNA reads as TGTGCCAGCAGTGAATACGGGGGCACAGATACGCAGTATTTT. It encodes CASSEYGGTDTQYF.

This clonotype was counted between two and nine times. This chain links TRBV5-1 with TRBJ2-7, with TRBD1 as a possible D gene (6 bases). This CDR3 is 17 amino acids long. V lost 2 bases, J lost 2 bases, and 20 bases lay in between. Looked up from germline, CDR1 is SGHRS and CDR2 is YFSETQ. This chain's CDR3 is CASSLLFTMDSTYEQYF. CDR3 DNA sequence: TGCGCCAGCAGCTTACTTTTTACGATGGACAGTACCTACGAGCAGTACTTC. Together with reference TRBV5-1 and TRBJ2-7, the CDR3 gives the full variable domain: KAGVTQTPRYLIKTRGQQVTLSCSPISGHRSVSWYQQTPGQGLQFLFEYFSETQRNKGNFPGRFSGRQFSNSRSEMNVSTLELGDSALYLCASSLLFTMDSTYEQYFGPGTRLTVT.

The V call is TRBV28, the J call TRBJ2-3, with 11 positions matching TRBD2. The germline V gene has CDR1 MDHEN and CDR2 SYDVKM. J gave up 6 bases and V 6 bases, and 8 bases lay outside the gene matches. This CDR3 is built from 15 residues. CDR3 coding DNA: TGTGCCAGCAGCGTCGCTAGCGGGAGGAGGGATACGCAGTATTTT. Its protein is CASSVASGRRDTQYF.

V is TRBV20-1 and J is TRBJ1-5; D is ambiguous. The germline V gene encodes CDR1 DFQATT and CDR2 SNEGSKA (reference sequence). With 5 bases removed from V and 0 bases from J, the gap between germline ends came to 8 bases. This CDR3 comprises 13 residues. The CDR3 DNA follows: TGCAGTGCTGCCGACACTAGCAATCAGCCCCAGCATTTT. Protein: CSAADTSNQPQHF.

V usage is TRBV5-1 and J usage is TRBJ1-1, with D hard to call. V shed 0 bases and J shed 2 bases, with 8 bases lying between them. This CDR3 contains 14 residues. Germline V gene data show CDR1 as SGHRS and CDR2 as YFSETQ. The CDR3 region has the DNA TGCGCCAGCAGCTTGGGTCTGATCAACACTGAAGCTTTCTTT. This encodes CASSLGLINTEAFF.

This clonotype was found many times. CDR3 in amino acids: CASSSTSGRVPGNEQFF. The CDR3 DNA sequence: TGTGCCAGCAGCTCGACTAGCGGGAGGGTTCCGGGCAATGAGCAGTTCTTC. J is TRBJ2-1 and V is TRBV5-6, with 14 nucleotides matching TRBD2. In germline, CDR1 is SGHDT, CDR2 YYEEEE. The CDR3 contains 17 residues. V trimming: 3 bases; J trimming: 6 bases; junction bases outside the gene matches: 8.

The table lists this clonotype with a few counts. The rearrangement joins TRBV11-2 to TRBJ2-5; D not certain. Trimming cost V 1 base and J 5 bases, with 17 bases left between them. The CDR3 consists of 16 residues. CDR1 is SGHAT and CDR2 is FQNNGV in the germline V gene. The CDR3 coding sequence is TGTGCCAGCAGCTTAGGAGGACGAGGAGTAAGGGAGACCCAGTACTTC. As protein: CASSLGGRGVRETQYF.